Listed here is a single TCR beta chain. Its antigen is currently not known. No base quality information exists; no much larger clone differs at one position. Libraries were prepared through PCR. The sequencing machine was an Illumina HiSeq 2500. TCR library preparation used molecular barcoding, with unique molecular identifiers applied to normalize quantification of the TCRbeta repertoire. The raw public reads went through TCRdb reprocessing: fastp at Q25, MiXCR clone calling, in-frame beta chains kept. Entries are consolidated by CDR3 protein sequence, retaining the most common genes and DNA. This sample has 450,000 to 550,000 distinct CDR3 sequences in its table, and roughly an eighth of those were observed once. Of the sample, 12% to 15% falls within the top ten clones. V is reduced by 1 base and J by 6 bases, leaving a spacing of 15 bases between them. CDR1 and CDR2, looked up from the germline V gene, are SQVTM and ANQGSEA. Including the terminal cysteine and phenylalanine, the CDR3 comprises 14 residues. Of the read, only the CDR3 DNA is kept; its 42 bases are in frame from base 1.

The record originates from a study of T-cell reconstitution after alpha-beta-depleted transplantation in children (TCRdb year 2016). Study-level background: Using TCR repertoire profiling, the study quantitatively followed how T-cell immune reconstitution unfolded in children after TCRalphabeta/CD19-depleted allogeneic hematopoietic cell transplantation. Findings and caveats that apply to the study as a whole: The high TCRbeta diversity at day 60 in some patients was ascribed to recipient T cells and intrathymic progenitors that had survived conditioning. The frequencies of hyperexpanded clones fell over the following months, and after one year, T-cell counts and TCRbeta diversity were mostly attributed to newly produced T cells. The apparently early alphabetaT-cell count recovery about two months after transplant was reportedly dependent on only several hundred rapidly expanded clones derived from non-depleted graft cells.

The sample's treatment or condition label, in plain terms: allogeneic hematopoietic cell transplantation with graft depleted of TCRalphabeta T cells and CD19 B cells. TCRalphabeta/CD19-depleted allogeneic hematopoietic cell grafts were given to the transplant recipients, all of whom were children. Recombination linked TRBV29-1 to TRBJ1-2, and perhaps TRBD1 as D gene, on 5 matching bases. The sample was PBMCs, mostly from graft donor cells, taken 180 days after TCRalphabeta/CD19-depleted stem cell transplant. This TCR was recovered from a female patient under 10 years old who had a stem cell transplant for aplastic anemia, so the T cells may come from the graft donor. CDR3 reads: CSVEVIYRHDGYTF. The DNA reads as follows: TGCAGCGTTGAAGTTATATACAGGCACGATGGCTACACCTTC. Here the CDR3 is joined to the reference TRBV29-1 and TRBJ1-2 genes, and the full variable domain is: SAVISQKPSRDICQRGTSLTIQCQVDSQVTMMFWYRQQPGQSLTLIATANQGSEATYESGFVIDKFPISRPNLTFSTLTVSNMSPEDSSIYLCSVEVIYRHDGYTFGSGTRLTVV.